This record covers a single TCR beta chain. What it binds is unknown. Each sample's cDNA came from eight separate reactions. No DNA is given; TCRdb re-called the 5' RACE reads and lists each CDR3 protein once. Recorded for this sample: a few hundred thousand distinct CDR3 sequences. Blood was drawn at 2.5 ml per donor. Looked up from germline, CDR1 is MNHEY and CDR2 is SVGEGT. The CDR3 extends over 14 amino acids. The sample originates from a study of monozygotic twins with inflammatory bowel disease. Study-level results: Possibly because of limited power, concordant and discordant twins showed no difference in repertoire similarity. Immunosuppressive treatment differences may have increased patient repertoire variability.

Sequenced input: blood. The chain couples TRBV6-2 or TRBV6-3 to TRBJ2-2; checking the TCRdb D call of TRBD2 is not possible without DNA. This clonotype was sampled from a human donor with ulcerative colitis or Crohn's disease, or a healthy co-twin of an affected twin (not recorded which). CDR3 sequence reads: CASSLTTFTGELFF.